These 27 T cell receptor beta chains were sequenced from one sample in a study of shared clonotypes between healthy human individuals. Produced via immunoSEQ multiplex PCR; TCRdb's table is partial and in-frame only. The sample contains some 470,000 clones, roughly four fifths of which appear only once. Material: PBMCs. All receptors derive from a woman in her forties in good health. Some clones in this sample may be carry-over from other donors' samples.

Remarks on this clone: At one end, the junction sequence differs from germline, possibly due to a read error. The same CDR3 can be traced to other DNA sequences in this sample. The gene calls are TRBV4-3 and TRBJ2-7; no reliable D call. The CDR3 has 13 residues. Germline CDR1 LGHNA, CDR2 YSLEER. CDR3 sequence (DNA): TGCGCCAGCAGTCAAGGTTACTCCTACGAGCAGTACTTC. This encodes CASSQGYSYEQYF.

Written as DNA, the CDR3 is TGTGCCACGCTAGACCTCTACGAGCAGTACTTC. This translates into CATLDLYEQYF. The chain employs TRBV10-3 and TRBJ2-7, with D unresolved. This CDR3 is 11 amino acids long. Between the trimmed V and J ends, which lost 10 bases and 3 bases, there was a span of 10 bases. Germline CDR1 ENHRY, CDR2 SYGVKD.

The genes are TRBV4-1 and TRBJ2-1; perhaps D is TRBD1 or TRBD2 (6 bases each). The V end lost 1 base, the J end lost 0 bases, and 13 bases lay between the germline ends. The CDR3 loop spans 17 amino acids. CDR1 is MGHRA and CDR2 is YSYEKL in the germline V gene. The CDR3 sequence is CASSQGGARFSYNEQFF. The CDR3 DNA reads as TGCGCCAGCAGCCAAGGGGGGGCTCGTTTCTCCTACAATGAGCAGTTCTTC.

The chain joins TRBV15 to TRBJ2-4, with 7 nucleotides matching TRBD1. V trimming: 3 bases; J trimming: 10 bases; junction bases outside the gene matches: 12. CDR1 and CDR2 from the germline V gene are LNHNV and YYDKDF (reference sequence). CDR3 length equals 15 residues. The CDR3 loop is CATSSGLQTRGIQYF. The CDR3 region has the DNA TGTGCCACCAGCAGCGGACTGCAAACCAGGGGGATTCAGTACTTC. Combining the CDR3 with reference TRBV15 and TRBJ2-4 gives the whole variable domain DAMVIQNPRYQVTQFGKPVTLSCSQTLNHNVMYWYQQKSSQAPKLLFHYYDKDFNNEADTPDNFQSRRPNTSFCFLDIRSPGLGDTAMYLCATSSGLQTRGIQYFGAGTRLSVL.

The rearrangement uses TRBV4-3 and TRBJ2-3, with D maybe TRBD2 (5 bases). CDR3 length equals 16 residues. Germline values: CDR1 LGHNA, CDR2 YSLEER. Deletions cut 4 bases from V and 0 bases from J, with 14 bases between. The CDR3 protein is CASSPFVAHSTDTQYF. The CDR3 nucleotides are TGCGCCAGCAGCCCCTTTGTAGCGCATAGCACAGATACGCAGTATTTT.

The rearrangement links TRBV27 to TRBJ2-5; D unclear. Germline CDR1 and CDR2: MNHEY and SMNVEV (reference sequence). The CDR3 loop spans 13 amino acids. Trimming left V 4 bases short and J 3 bases short, with 9 bases between. In nucleotides, the CDR3 is TGTGCCAGCAGTTCCCAGTGGAAAGAGACCCAGTACTTC. This translates into CASSSQWKETQYF.

This sequence joins TRBV5-1 and TRBJ2-3; 7 nucleotides agree with TRBD1. Germline V gene lookup returns CDR1 SGHRS and CDR2 YFSETQ. Unmatched junction bases numbered 8, after V lost 6 bases and J lost 4 bases. The CDR3 covers 14 residues. The CDR3 nucleotides are TGCGCCAGCACAGACAGGGTAGGAGCAGATACGCAGTATTTT. The encoded protein is CASTDRVGADTQYF.

This clone has more than one count but fewer than ten. The chain recombines TRBV7-2 with TRBJ2-7; D gene uncertain. Trimming removed 2 bases from V and 3 bases from J, with 5 bases in between. The germline V gene has CDR1 SGHTA and CDR2 FQGNSA. The CDR3 runs 12 residues. This CDR3 is CASSLTDYEQYF. The CDR3 nucleotides are TGTGCCAGCAGCTTAACCGACTACGAGCAGTACTTC.

The chain couples TRBV5-1 to TRBJ2-2; weak D call: TRBD1 (6 bases). The CDR3 is made up of 14 amino acids. V lost 1 base and J lost 3, with 7 bases in between. Per the germline V gene, CDR1 is SGHRS and CDR2 is YFSETQ. CDR3 bases: TGCGCCAGCAGCTTGCAGGGGCACACCGGGGAGCTGTTTTTT. Translating it yields CASSLQGHTGELFF. Full variable domain (outside the CDR3, taken from reference TRBV5-1 and TRBJ2-2): KAGVTQTPRYLIKTRGQQVTLSCSPISGHRSVSWYQQTPGQGLQFLFEYFSETQRNKGNFPGRFSGRQFSNSRSEMNVSTLELGDSALYLCASSLQGHTGELFFGEGSRLTVL.

V gene TRBV11-1 combines with J gene TRBJ2-7; the match to TRBD2 covers 7 bases. CDR3 length: 16 residues. Germline V lookup: CDR1 SGHAT, CDR2 FQDESV (reference sequence). J gave up 0 bases and V 5 bases, and 10 bases lay outside the gene matches. CDR3 loop: CASSTLLRGSSYEQYF. The CDR3 DNA reads as TGTGCCAGCAGCACCCTCCTTCGCGGGAGCTCCTACGAGCAGTACTTC.

V usage is TRBV28 and J usage is TRBJ1-2; a possible D gene is TRBD1 (6 bases). Trimming removed 2 bases from V and 3 bases from J, with 13 bases in between. Per germline, CDR1 MDHEN and CDR2 SYDVKM. The CDR3 loop spans 15 amino acids. CDR3 DNA: TGTGCCAGCAGTTTACCACAGGGCGACGACTATGGCTACACCTTC. This encodes CASSLPQGDDYGYTF.

The chain is built from TRBV6-6 and TRBJ1-2; 7 nucleotides line up with TRBD1. The CDR3 is made up of 16 amino acids. The V gene's germline CDR1 is MNHNY and CDR2 SVGAGI (reference sequence). Trimming took 6 bases from V and 7 from J; bases not matched to a gene: 17. The chain's CDR3 is CASSHPSEQGTPGYTF. The CDR3 DNA reads as TGTGCCAGCAGCCATCCCAGTGAACAGGGGACCCCTGGCTACACCTTC.

The rearrangement uses TRBV5-1 and TRBJ2-3; 9 nucleotides line up with TRBD2. V shed 4 bases and J 4 bases; nucleotides not matched to a gene: 10. The CDR3 has 16 amino acids. CDR1 is SGHRS, CDR2 YFSETQ, per germline. The CDR3: CASSPRVAGAPDTQYF. The CDR3 DNA is TGCGCCAGCAGCCCCCGGGTAGCGGGAGCTCCAGATACGCAGTATTTT.

In this sample, this clone turned up once. The chain links TRBV5-1 to TRBJ2-1, with D perhaps being TRBD1 or TRBD2 (5 bases each). This CDR3 contains 14 residues. Trimming took off 0 bases at V and 5 bases at J, with 9 bases between the two ends. Per germline, CDR1 SGHRS and CDR2 YFSETQ. The CDR3 loop reads CASSLAGPNNEQFF. In nucleotides, the CDR3 is TGCGCCAGCAGCTTGGCGGGACCTAACAATGAGCAGTTCTTC. The whole variable domain, remainder taken from reference TRBV5-1 and TRBJ2-1, is KAGVTQTPRYLIKTRGQQVTLSCSPISGHRSVSWYQQTPGQGLQFLFEYFSETQRNKGNFPGRFSGRQFSNSRSEMNVSTLELGDSALYLCASSLAGPNNEQFFGPGTRLTVL.

The chain links TRBV7-2 to TRBJ2-1; D remains ambiguous. The germline CDR1 and CDR2 sequences are SGHTA and FQGNSA. The ends were cut back, 1 base at V and 10 bases at J, with 11 bases in the middle. This CDR3 contains 13 residues. CDR3 bases: TGTGCCAGCAGCTTAGATATGGTCGGCGAGCAGTTCTTC. It yields the protein CASSLDMVGEQFF.

Comments on this clone: Since a much larger clone is just one base distant, this may be a read error. Other DNA sequences in the sample encode the same CDR3. The V gene is TRBV27, the J gene TRBJ1-5; no clear D gene. The CDR3 contains 18 residues. The V gene's germline CDR1 is MNHEY and CDR2 SMNVEV (reference sequence). The CDR3 protein is CASSLGFDPSFSNQPQHF. Written as DNA, the CDR3 is TGTGCCAGCAGCCTAGGTTTCGACCCTTCCTTTAGCAATCAGCCCCAGCATTTC.

This clone was counted between two and nine times. The gene calls are TRBV27 and TRBJ2-1, with no clear D. The CDR3 is 17 residues long. Germline CDR1 and CDR2: MNHEY and SMNVEV (reference sequence). V was pared by 6 bases and J by 0 bases, with 18 bases between. CDR3 residues: CASSSDPRQFSYNEQFF. The CDR3 nucleotides read TGTGCCAGCAGCTCGGACCCCCGGCAGTTCTCCTACAATGAGCAGTTCTTC.

The chain is built from TRBV18 and TRBJ2-1, with 9 nucleotides matching TRBD2. The CDR3 loop spans 17 amino acids. Trimming took 1 base from V and 2 from J; bases not matched to a gene: 6. CDR1 and CDR2 (germline): KGHSH, LQKENI. CDR3 sequence: CASSPLRLAAPYNEQFF. The CDR3 nucleotides are TGTGCCAGCTCACCACTGAGACTAGCGGCCCCCTACAATGAGCAGTTCTTC.

Remarks on this clone: Other DNA sequences of this sample code for an identical CDR3. The genes are TRBV28 and TRBJ2-7; the D is unclear. From germline, CDR1 is MDHEN and CDR2 SYDVKM. Trimming left V 4 bases short and J 4 bases short, with 8 bases between. This CDR3 spans 12 amino acids. The CDR3 here is CASSSPSYEQYF. The CDR3 DNA reads TGTGCCAGCAGTTCCCCCTCTTACGAGCAGTACTTC.

The V gene is TRBV6-1, the J gene TRBJ2-3, with 12 nucleotides matching TRBD2. From germline, CDR1 is MNHNS and CDR2 SASEGT. This CDR3 spans 15 amino acids. V was clipped by 6 bases and J by 5 bases; unmatched bases: 6. The CDR3 sequence is CASSEAGLAGDTQYF. Here the CDR3 DNA reads TGTGCCAGCAGCGAGGCGGGACTAGCGGGAGATACGCAGTATTTT.

The chain links TRBV29-1 to TRBJ2-3; perhaps TRBD2 as D (6 bases). This CDR3 spans 14 amino acids. V shed 3 bases and J shed 1 base, with 11 bases lying between them. The germline V gene encodes CDR1 SQVTM and CDR2 ANQGSEA. CDR3 loop: CSVEGRRGTDTQYF. In DNA, the CDR3 is TGCAGCGTTGAGGGTCGGAGGGGCACAGATACGCAGTATTTT.

To note about this clone: Given a far larger clone just one base away, this is likely a sequencing read error. The identical CDR3 is also encoded by other nucleotide sequences in the sample. V usage is TRBV28 and J usage is TRBJ1-5, with D perhaps matching TRBD1 (5 bases). This CDR3 is 16 amino acids long. Germline CDR1 is MDHEN and CDR2 is SYDVKM. The CDR3: CASSLAADSYNQPQHF. The CDR3 bases are TGCGCCAGCAGTTTAGCCGCAGACAGCTACAATCAGCCCCAGCATTTT.

In this sample, this clone turned up a few times. The chain is built from TRBV27 and TRBJ1-2; 11 positions agree with TRBD1. After removal of 5 bases from V and 3 bases from J, the junction contained 2 bases not matched to a gene. The CDR3 runs to 14 residues. Germline CDR1 and CDR2: MNHEY and SMNVEV (reference sequence). This CDR3 is CASSRTGGDYGYTF. The CDR3 coding sequence is TGTGCCAGCAGTCGGACAGGGGGCGACTATGGCTACACCTTC.

The CDR3 DNA reads as TGTGCCAGCAGCTTGTCTCCAGGGGGCTACACCTTC. The encoded protein is CASSLSPGGYTF. The chain carries TRBV5-6 and TRBJ1-2; TRBD1 might be the D (5 bases). Deletions cut 1 base from V and 8 bases from J, with 9 bases between. CDR3 length equals 12 residues. The germline gives CDR1 SGHDT, CDR2 YYEEEE. Drawing the rest from reference TRBV5-6 and TRBJ1-2, the complete variable domain is DAGVTQSPTHLIKTRGQQVTLRCSPKSGHDTVSWYQQALGQGPQFIFQYYEEEERQRGNFPDRFSGHQFPNYSSELNVNALLLGDSALYLCASSLSPGGYTFGSGTRLTVV.

The V gene is TRBV5-5, the J gene TRBJ2-7, with D possibly being TRBD2 (5 bases). CDR1 is SGHKS and CDR2 is YYEKEE in the germline V gene (reference sequence). Trimming took 0 bases from V and 2 from J, leaving 12 bases between them. This CDR3 comprises 15 residues. This CDR3 is CASSLVAHYTYEQYF. DNA for the CDR3: TGTGCCAGCAGCTTGGTAGCGCATTACACCTACGAGCAGTACTTC.

A single count supports this clone. The genes are TRBV15 and TRBJ2-3; TRBD2 aligns across 7 bases. The trim removed 9 bases at V and 2 bases at J, leaving 11 bases unmatched. Germline V gene lookup returns CDR1 LNHNV and CDR2 YYDKDF (reference sequence). CDR3 size: 15 residues. This CDR3 reads CATSSGYGDTDTQYF. The CDR3 bases are TGTGCCACAAGTAGCGGGTATGGGGACACAGATACGCAGTATTTT.

This clone has a single count. The chain joins TRBV10-2 to TRBJ2-1, with TRBD2 as a possible D gene (6 bases). Germline V gene sequence: CDR1 WSHSY, CDR2 SAAADI. The CDR3 contains 13 residues. The germline V and J ends were trimmed by 10 bases and 5 bases, with 15 bases remaining between them. CDR3 loop: CATHRRRDNEQFF. CDR3 bases: TGCGCCACCCACCGAAGGAGGGACAATGAGCAGTTCTTC.